This T cell receptor beta chain was sequenced in a study of sequential checkpoint blockade in melanoma. Study information: Randomization was 1:1 between first-line nivolumab→ipilimumab and ipilimumab→nivolumab. Maintenance nivolumab came after either treatment sequence.

Germline V lookup: CDR1 MNHEY, CDR2 SMNVEV (reference sequence). Losses at the gene ends were 5 bases for V and 4 bases for J; bases not matched to a gene: 5. The CDR3 totals 15 residues. Using immunoSEQ multiplex PCR, the repertoire was profiled, and TCRdb retains in-frame clones only, with some absent. The sample holds 15,000 to 20,000 clones; approximately 58% are singletons and the top ten take about 16%. Treatment: randomized to nivolumab then ipilimumab (arm A) or the reverse (arm B). Sorted cells were live CD3+CD8+, lacking CD19 and CD56, from PBMCs. This TCR derives from a human donor with melanoma. This material consisted of CD8+ T cells sorted from blood (inferred from file names), taken from a patient given nivolumab and ipilimumab in sequence. The rearrangement uses TRBV27 and TRBJ2-3, with TRBD2 matching over 11 bases. The CDR3 loop is CASSPLAGGSDTQYF. CDR3 in DNA: TGTGCCAGCAGTCCTCTAGCGGGGGGCTCAGATACGCAGTATTTT.